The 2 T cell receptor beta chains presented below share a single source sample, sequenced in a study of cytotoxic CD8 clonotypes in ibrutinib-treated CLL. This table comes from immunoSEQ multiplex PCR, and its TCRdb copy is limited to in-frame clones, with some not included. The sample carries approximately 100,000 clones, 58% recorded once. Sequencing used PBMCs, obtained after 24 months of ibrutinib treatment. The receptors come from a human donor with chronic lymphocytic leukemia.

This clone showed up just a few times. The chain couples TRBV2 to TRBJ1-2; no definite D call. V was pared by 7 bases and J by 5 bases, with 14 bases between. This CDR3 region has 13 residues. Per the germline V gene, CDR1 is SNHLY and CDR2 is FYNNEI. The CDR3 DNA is TGTGCCAGCACGCTGACGGTTGTTTATGGCTACACCTTC. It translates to CASTLTVVYGYTF. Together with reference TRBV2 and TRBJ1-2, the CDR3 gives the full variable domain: EPEVTQTPSHQVTQMGQEVILRCVPISNHLYFYWYRQILGQKVEFLVSFYNNEISEKSEIFDDQFSVERPDGSNFTLKIRSTKLEDSAMYFCASTLTVVYGYTFGSGTRLTVV.

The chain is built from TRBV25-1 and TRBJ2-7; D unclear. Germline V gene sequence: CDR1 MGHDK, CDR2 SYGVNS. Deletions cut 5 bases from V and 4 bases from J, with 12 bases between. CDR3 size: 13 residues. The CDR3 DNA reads TGTGCCAGCAGTCCGCAAAGTGGGTACGAGCAGTACTTC. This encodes CASSPQSGYEQYF.